One and the same sample provided the 3 T cell receptor beta chains below, sequenced in a study of blood T cell repertoires in COVID-19. Measured with immunoSEQ multiplex PCR; TCRdb has only the in-frame clones, and not every one. This table holds 350,000 to 500,000 clones, around 90% found once. Input material: peripheral blood. The receptors stem from a man in his late teens or twenties with COVID-19, enrolled during active disease.

This clone was detected only once. The V call is TRBV3-1 (or the pseudogene TRBV3-2), the J call TRBJ2-3; 10 bases match TRBD2. Germline trimming cut 1 base from V and 8 bases from J; bases unmatched to any gene: 12. Germline V gene data show CDR1 as LGHDT and CDR2 as YNNKEL (reference sequence). This CDR3 has 17 amino acids. The CDR3 DNA sequence: TGTGCCAGCAGCCAAGTGGCCGGGAGCGGGGGGGCCTCTACGCAGTATTTT. Translating gives CASSQVAGSGGASTQYF.

The J gene is TRBJ1-1, the V gene TRBV6-5, with D possibly being TRBD1 (5 bases). With 4 bases removed from V and 0 bases from J, the gap between germline ends came to 9 bases. From germline, CDR1 is MNHEY and CDR2 SVGAGI. This CDR3 contains 14 residues. The CDR3: CASSWGTLNTEAFF. The CDR3 nucleotides are TGTGCCAGCAGTTGGGGGACTTTGAACACTGAAGCTTTCTTT.

This rearrangement joins TRBV5-4 to TRBJ2-7; no firm D call. Trimming took 5 bases from V and 6 from J, leaving 12 bases between them. Germline V gives CDR1 SGHNT, CDR2 YYREEE (reference sequence). CDR3 length: 12 amino acids. The CDR3 is CASSQPRSEQYF. The DNA for the CDR3 is TGTGCCAGCAGTCAGCCTAGAAGCGAGCAGTACTTC.